This T cell receptor (beta chain) emerged from a study of OX40 agonist ivuxolimab in advanced cancers. About the study: Dosing consisted of intravenous ivuxolimab at 0.01 to 10 mg/kg every 2 weeks.

TCRdb keeps only in-frame clones here, not all; method: immunoSEQ multiplex PCR. This table has fewer than 60,000 clones, around nine tenths appearing once. Findings of the study overall: In general, CD8+ T cells held more expanded clones than CD4+ did, on average.

There are 14 residues in the CDR3. After removal of 6 bases from V and 2 bases from J, the junction contained 5 bases not matched to a gene. Germline V gene data show CDR1 as ENHRY and CDR2 as SYGVKD. Worth noting for this clone: Antigen specificity is unknown.

This clonotype was sampled from an adult with an advanced solid tumor such as melanoma, head and neck, liver or kidney cancer. Sample: CD4+ or CD8+ T cells sorted from blood, taken in a trial of the OX40 agonist ivuxolimab. The chain couples TRBV10-3 to TRBJ2-7, with TRBD1 matching over 9 bases. Here the CDR3 DNA reads TGTGCCATCAGCTGGACAGGGGACACCTACGAGCAGTACTTC. This encodes CAISWTGDTYEQYF.